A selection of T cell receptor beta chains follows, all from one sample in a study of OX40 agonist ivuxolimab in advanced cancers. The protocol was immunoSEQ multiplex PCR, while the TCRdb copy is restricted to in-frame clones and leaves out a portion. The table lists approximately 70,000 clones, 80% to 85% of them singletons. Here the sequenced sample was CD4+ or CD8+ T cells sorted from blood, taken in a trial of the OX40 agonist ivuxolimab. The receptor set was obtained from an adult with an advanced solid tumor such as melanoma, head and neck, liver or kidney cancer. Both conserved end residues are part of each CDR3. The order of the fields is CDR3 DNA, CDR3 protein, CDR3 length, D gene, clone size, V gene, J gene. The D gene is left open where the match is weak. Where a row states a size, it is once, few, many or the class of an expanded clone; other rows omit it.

DNA: TGCGCCAGCAGCGTGAAAAGTGGAAATTCACCCCTCCACTTT; CDR3: CASSVKSGNSPLHF; length: 14; D: -; size: -; V: TRBV5-1; J: TRBJ1-6
DNA: TGTGCCAGTTCGACGGGGAGGGAAATGAACACCGGGGAGCTGTTTTTT; CDR3: CASSTGREMNTGELFF; length: 16; D: TRBD2; size: -; V: TRBV19; J: TRBJ2-2
DNA: TGTGCCAGCAGCTTACCAGGGGGCGCCGGCACTGAAGCTTTCTTT; CDR3: CASSLPGGAGTEAFF; length: 15; D: TRBD1; size: once; V: TRBV7-9; J: TRBJ1-1
DNA: TGTGCCAGCAGCGGAAGGACTAGCGGACACGAGCAGTACTTC; CDR3: CASSGRTSGHEQYF; length: 14; D: TRBD2; size: -; V: TRBV7-9; J: TRBJ2-7
DNA: TGTGCCATTGGACGGATTAACTATGGCTACACCTTC; CDR3: CAIGRINYGYTF; length: 12; D: -; size: few; V: TRBV7-9; J: TRBJ1-2
DNA: TGTGCCAGCAGCCCTCAGGCCAACGTCCTGACTTTC; CDR3: CASSPQANVLTF; length: 12; D: -; size: -; V: TRBV4-2; J: TRBJ2-6
DNA: TGTGCCAGCTCTGGGAGAACTGCGAATCTCCCCCAGCATTTT; CDR3: CASSGRTANLPQHF; length: 14; D: -; size: -; V: TRBV2; J: TRBJ1-5
DNA: TGTGCCAGTAGTTTCTTAGGGAACGATCAGCCCCAGCATTTT; CDR3: CASSFLGNDQPQHF; length: 14; D: -; size: few; V: TRBV19; J: TRBJ1-5
DNA: TGTGCCAGCAGCTTGGGGTCGCAACGTCTCTCCTACAATGAGCAGTTCTTC; CDR3: CASSLGSQRLSYNEQFF; length: 17; D: -; size: -; V: TRBV11-3; J: TRBJ2-1
DNA: TGTGCCACCAGCAGAGAGTCAGGGCGACTGTACAATGAGCAGTTCTTC; CDR3: CATSRESGRLYNEQFF; length: 16; D: -; size: once; V: TRBV15; J: TRBJ2-1
DNA: TGTGCCAGCAGCTTTGCCGGGGATGGCTACACCTTC; CDR3: CASSFAGDGYTF; length: 12; D: -; size: -; V: TRBV7-6; J: TRBJ1-2
DNA: TGCGCCAGCAGCCAAGACCAGAGCACAGATACGCAGTATTTT; CDR3: CASSQDQSTDTQYF; length: 14; D: -; size: -; V: TRBV4-3; J: TRBJ2-3
DNA: TGCGCCAGCAGCCAAGAAGTCGGGGGACTCGCTTTCACAGATACGCAGTATTTT; CDR3: CASSQEVGGLAFTDTQYF; length: 18; D: -; size: -; V: TRBV4-3; J: TRBJ2-3
DNA: TGCAGCGTTGAAGGAGGTTTAGGGACTAGCGGGAGTTGGGGAAATGAGCAGTTCTTC; CDR3: CSVEGGLGTSGSWGNEQFF; length: 19; D: TRBD2; size: -; V: TRBV29-1; J: TRBJ2-1
DNA: TGTGCCAGCAGCACGCCGGGACAGGCCTACAATGAGCAGTTCTTC; CDR3: CASSTPGQAYNEQFF; length: 15; D: TRBD1; size: -; V: TRBV7-2; J: TRBJ2-1
DNA: TGTGCCAGCAGCTTAGATCGGGGGGGAGATACGCAGTATTTT; CDR3: CASSLDRGGDTQYF; length: 14; D: TRBD2; size: -; V: TRBV7-9; J: TRBJ2-3
DNA: TGCGCCAGCAGCTTGTACAGGGGAGCCTACGAGCAGTACTTC; CDR3: CASSLYRGAYEQYF; length: 14; D: TRBD1; size: -; V: TRBV5-1; J: TRBJ2-7
DNA: TGCGCCAGCAGCTGGGACCCCGTAGGGTTGGCAGATACGCAGTATTTT; CDR3: CASSWDPVGLADTQYF; length: 16; D: -; size: -; V: TRBV5-1; J: TRBJ2-3
DNA: TGTGCCAGTAGCCTCCGGGACAGGGGAAATTCACCCCTCCACTTT; CDR3: CASSLRDRGNSPLHF; length: 15; D: TRBD1; size: -; V: TRBV19; J: TRBJ1-6
DNA: TGTGCCAGCAGTTACTCAGGGGAGATAGGTTCACCCCTCCACTTT; CDR3: CASSYSGEIGSPLHF; length: 15; D: -; size: few; V: TRBV6-5; J: TRBJ1-6
DNA: TGTGCCAGCGGGCAAGGCTCGGGCCTCTCCTACGAGCAGTACTTC; CDR3: CASGQGSGLSYEQYF; length: 15; D: -; size: -; V: TRBV6-4; J: TRBJ2-7
DNA: TGTGCCAGCAGCTTGGGTGGGACTAGCGTCTACAATGAGCAGTTCTTC; CDR3: CASSLGGTSVYNEQFF; length: 16; D: TRBD2; size: -; V: TRBV5-4; J: TRBJ2-1
DNA: TGTGCCAGCAGCTACCGTGGGGATTCTGGAAACACCATATATTTT; CDR3: CASSYRGDSGNTIYF; length: 15; D: -; size: -; V: TRBV9; J: TRBJ1-3
DNA: TGTGCCAGCAGCTTAGAGGGCAGGGGGCGAGGAGAGACCCAGTACTTC; CDR3: CASSLEGRGRGETQYF; length: 16; D: TRBD1; size: -; V: TRBV7-2; J: TRBJ2-5